A single sample gave rise to the 20 T cell receptor beta chains below, sequenced in a study of technical replicates of blood from several donors. Sequenced by immunoSEQ multiplex PCR; TCRdb stores in-frame clones only, minus some. The sample contains approximately 100,000 clones, 96% of which appear only once. Sequenced input: T cells isolated from PBMCs. The receptors here all came from a human donor in good health.

The J gene is TRBJ2-1, the V gene TRBV4-1; tentative D call: TRBD2 (5 bases). This CDR3 contains 15 residues. Germline V lookup: CDR1 MGHRA, CDR2 YSYEKL. V dropped 1 base and J dropped 1 base, with 8 bases sitting between them. CDR3 region: CASSQGGGSYNEQFF. CDR3 DNA sequence: TGCGCCAGCAGCCAAGGAGGCGGGTCCTACAATGAGCAGTTCTTC.

A few counts support this clone. The chain links TRBV11-2 to TRBJ1-1; 10 bases agree with TRBD1. The V and J ends lost 1 base and 5 bases, in that order; junction bases with no gene match: 4. In germline, CDR1 is SGHAT, CDR2 FQNNGV. The CDR3 has 15 amino acids. The CDR3 protein is CASSLGQGAGTEAFF. In DNA form, the CDR3 reads TGTGCCAGCAGCTTAGGACAGGGGGCGGGAACTGAAGCTTTCTTT.

The chain joins TRBV5-1 to TRBJ2-5; D gene unclear. V was trimmed by 2 bases and J by 3 bases, leaving 11 bases between them. The germline V gene encodes CDR1 SGHRS and CDR2 YFSETQ. There are 14 residues in the CDR3. The CDR3 DNA sequence: TGCGCCAGCAGCTTATTCAGTACAGAAGAGACCCAGTACTTC. The encoded protein is CASSLFSTEETQYF.

The chain has TRBV6-5 and TRBJ2-1; D call uncertain. The CDR3 totals 11 residues. From germline, CDR1 is MNHEY and CDR2 SVGAGI. V lost 7 bases to trimming and J lost 10 bases, with 11 bases between them. Here the CDR3 DNA reads TGTGCCAGCACCAGTATGAAGGAGCAGTTCTTC. The encoded protein is CASTSMKEQFF.

V gene TRBV6-5 combines with J gene TRBJ2-7; D gene unclear. CDR1 is MNHEY and CDR2 is SVGAGI in the germline V gene. The CDR3 length is 14 residues. Trimming cost V 4 bases and J 0 bases, with 10 bases left between them. CDR3 nucleotide sequence: TGTGCCAGCAGTTCCCAGGTTAGCTCCTACGAGCAGTACTTC. Encoded protein: CASSSQVSSYEQYF.

This rearrangement joins TRBV7-9 to TRBJ1-4; D gene ambiguous. The CDR3 covers 13 residues. The germline CDR1 and CDR2 sequences are SEHNR and FQNEAQ (reference sequence). Trimming removed 2 bases from V and 7 bases from J, with 8 bases in between. This CDR3 reads CASSLRLSEKLFF. CDR3 nucleotides: TGTGCCAGCAGCTTAAGACTAAGTGAAAAACTGTTTTTT.

The chain recombines TRBV4-2 with TRBJ2-7; 8 bases fit TRBD2. There are 18 residues in the CDR3. CDR1 and CDR2 from the germline V gene are LGHNA and YNFKEQ. V shed 0 bases and J 1 base; nucleotides not matched to a gene: 11. This CDR3 is CASSQEGAGEVLSYEQYF. CDR3 in DNA: TGTGCCAGCAGCCAAGAAGGAGCGGGAGAAGTCCTTTCCTACGAGCAGTACTTC.

The genes are TRBV28 and TRBJ1-3; TRBD1 matches at 7 bases. Germline V gene lookup returns CDR1 MDHEN and CDR2 SYDVKM. This CDR3 is built from 16 residues. Germline trimming cut 2 bases from V and 2 bases from J; bases unmatched to any gene: 6. The CDR3 DNA reads as TGTGCCAGCAGTTTAACCAACAGGGGAGCTGGAAACACCATATATTTT. Its protein product is CASSLTNRGAGNTIYF.

The chain carries TRBV15 and TRBJ1-2, with 9 bases matching TRBD1. Losses at the gene ends were 3 bases for V and 0 bases for J; bases not matched to a gene: 2. This CDR3 spans 15 amino acids. Per germline, CDR1 LNHNV and CDR2 YYDKDF (reference sequence). The CDR3 reads CATSRGQGPNYGYTF. The CDR3 nucleotides read TGTGCCACCAGCAGGGGACAGGGACCTAACTATGGCTACACCTTC.

The chain has TRBV19 and TRBJ2-1; D ambiguous. This CDR3 spans 12 amino acids. V lost 5 bases, J lost 9 bases, and 11 bases lay in between. From germline, CDR1 is LNHDA and CDR2 SQIVND (reference sequence). Here the CDR3 DNA reads TGTGCCAGTAGTGAGGATCCCCTTGAGCAGTTCTTC. As protein: CASSEDPLEQFF.

V and J are TRBV7-9 and TRBJ2-7; 14 bases match TRBD2. In germline, CDR1 is SEHNR, CDR2 FQNEAQ (reference sequence). This CDR3 is 18 amino acids long. Trimming took 6 bases from V and 7 from J; bases not matched to a gene: 17. The CDR3 DNA sequence: TGTGCCAGCAGTTACGGACTAGCGGGGGGAGACCCACCGTGGGAGCAGTACTTC. This translates into CASSYGLAGGDPPWEQYF.

The V call is TRBV6-5, the J call TRBJ2-5; possible D gene TRBD2, 6 bases. With 6 bases removed from V and 1 base from J, the gap between germline ends came to 15 bases. The CDR3 covers 15 residues. Germline V lookup: CDR1 MNHEY, CDR2 SVGAGI. CDR3 region: CASSYRDSIQETQYF. Here the CDR3 DNA reads TGTGCCAGCAGCTACCGGGACTCCATCCAAGAGACCCAGTACTTC.

The chain recombines TRBV18 with TRBJ2-3, with 7 bases matching TRBD1. The CDR3 extends over 14 amino acids. With 3 bases clipped from V and 4 bases from J, the junction kept 4 bases outside the gene matches. Germline CDR1 is KGHSH and CDR2 is LQKENI. The CDR3 loop reads CASSPRDSADTQYF. The CDR3 nucleotides are TGTGCCAGCTCACCTCGGGACAGTGCAGATACGCAGTATTTT.

The V gene is TRBV7-8, the J gene TRBJ1-2; D is unresolved. Germline lookup yields CDR1 SGHVS and CDR2 FQNEAQ. V was pared by 2 bases and J by 1 base, with 20 bases between. The CDR3 sequence is 18 residues long. The CDR3: CASSLIPWASSVNYGYTF. CDR3 coding DNA: TGTGCCAGCAGCTTAATACCTTGGGCCTCGTCCGTTAACTATGGCTACACCTTC. Complete variable domain (other parts from reference TRBV7-8 and TRBJ1-2): GAGVSQSPRYKVAKRGQDVALRCDPISGHVSLFWYQQALGQGPEFLTYFQNEAQLDKSGLPSDRFFAERPEGSVSTLKIQRTQQEDSAVYLCASSLIPWASSVNYGYTFGSGTRLTVV.

V gene TRBV4-2 combines with J gene TRBJ1-2; D gene ambiguous. The V gene's germline CDR1 is LGHNA and CDR2 YNFKEQ. V lost 0 bases, J lost 8 bases, and 16 bases lay in between. The CDR3 runs to 15 residues. CDR3 sequence (DNA): TGTGCCAGCAGCCAAGACTTTCCCGTCGTCCCCGGCTACACCTTC. Its protein is CASSQDFPVVPGYTF.

The chain has TRBV19 and TRBJ1-5; no clear D. Trimming removed 3 bases at V and 5 bases at J, with 8 bases between. Germline assignment: CDR1 LNHDA and CDR2 SQIVND (reference sequence). The CDR3 has 13 residues. In DNA form, the CDR3 reads TGTGCCAGTAGTATCGTAGGAGATCAGCCCCAGCATTTT. Its protein product is CASSIVGDQPQHF.

The chain employs TRBV2 and TRBJ2-5; 11 nucleotides match TRBD2. The CDR3 extends over 14 amino acids. Trimming at V came to 2 bases and at J to 4 bases, leaving 0 bases not matched to a gene. The germline V gene has CDR1 SNHLY and CDR2 FYNNEI. CDR3 in DNA: TGTGCCAGCAGTGAACTAGCGGGGGGAGAGACCCAGTACTTC. This codes for CASSELAGGETQYF.

The J gene is TRBJ1-2, the V gene TRBV2, with D maybe TRBD1 (6 bases). CDR3 size: 15 residues. V was pared by 3 bases and J by 4 bases, with 15 bases between. Germline CDR1 is SNHLY and CDR2 is FYNNEI. The CDR3 nucleotides are TGTGCCAGCAGTGAGTTGGCAGGGGTTGGCTATGGCTACACCTTC. Translated, it gives CASSELAGVGYGYTF.

V is TRBV6-1 and J is TRBJ1-5; TRBD1 agrees at 8 bases. CDR1 MNHNS and CDR2 SASEGT come from the germline V gene. The CDR3 loop spans 15 amino acids. The trim removed 8 bases at V and 6 bases at J, leaving 12 bases unmatched. CDR3 in amino acids: CASRKGTGPLQPQHF. The CDR3 nucleotides are TGTGCCAGCCGAAAAGGGACAGGACCTCTTCAGCCCCAGCATTTT.

The V and J genes are TRBV19 and TRBJ2-7; TRBD2 matches 7 bases. The germline gives CDR1 LNHDA, CDR2 SQIVND (reference sequence). The CDR3 consists of 16 residues. After removal of 3 bases from V and 1 base from J, the junction contained 9 bases not matched to a gene. CDR3 protein: CASSMGRGVGSYEQYF. CDR3 in DNA: TGTGCCAGTAGTATGGGTCGGGGGGTCGGTTCCTACGAGCAGTACTTC. Full variable domain (missing parts from reference TRBV19 and TRBJ2-7): DGGITQSPKYLFRKEGQNVTLSCEQNLNHDAMYWYRQDPGQGLRLIYYSQIVNDFQKGDIAEGYSVSREKKESFPLTVTSAQKNPTAFYLCASSMGRGVGSYEQYFGPGTRLTVT.